Sequencing of this TCR beta chain was carried out in a study of blood T cell repertoires in COVID-19. Study background: The United States, Italy and Spain were the sources of the acute and convalescent COVID-19 samples. PBMCs, B-cell-depleted T cells, or T cells provided the cDNA or gDNA that made up the material.

In the authors' workflow: Amplification of reference gene primers provided the estimated nucleated cell counts. TCRdb keeps only in-frame clones here, not all; method: immunoSEQ multiplex PCR. V and J calls and clone size follow that table, whereas D and trimming were derived from the DNA. This table holds 310,000 or so clones, around 90% found once. Trimming left V 3 bases short and J 8 bases short, with 16 bases between. Germline lookup yields CDR1 MGHRA and CDR2 YSYEKL. This CDR3 contains 14 residues. The chain joins TRBV4-1 to TRBJ1-2; unclear D gene. Sequencing was performed on peripheral blood. The source is a man between 70 and 80 years old with acute or convalescent COVID-19. The CDR3 bases are TGCGCCAGCAGCCAGGAACCGGGAAGTCGCGGCTACACCTTC. This codes for CASSQEPGSRGYTF.